The T cell receptor (beta chain) under discussion was sequenced for a study of spatial heterogeneity in lung cancer. TCRdb independently ran MiXCR on the 5' RACE reads; one entry per CDR3 protein. The data contain 20,000 to 25,000 distinct CDR3 sequences, about 5.6% of them singletons. This clonotype has at least ten counts. The antigen remains undetermined. Time point indicated: sample taken at primary tumor resection. Whole-study results and caveats: The study found ubiquitous expanded tumor TCRs in blood more at resection than follow-up.

The sample consisted of PBMCs, taken at surgery. The sequence was obtained from a male donor with early-stage non-small cell lung cancer.

CDR3 sequence: CSVEGQGAYEQYF. In nucleotides, the CDR3 is TGCAGCGTTGAAGGACAGGGGGCCTACGAGCAGTACTTC. This chain joins TRBV29-1 and TRBJ2-7; 9 bases map to TRBD1. The V gene's germline CDR1 is SQVTM and CDR2 ANQGSEA. This CDR3 is 13 amino acids long. With 1 base clipped from V and 2 bases from J, the junction kept 0 bases outside the gene matches.